This T cell receptor (beta chain) came from a study of T cell changes during pregnancy in multiple sclerosis. Looked up from germline, CDR1 is SGHAT and CDR2 is FQDESV (reference sequence). V gave up 1 base and J gave up 6 bases; unmatched junction bases: 5. The CDR3 runs 16 residues. The method was immunoSEQ multiplex PCR; TCRdb's version includes in-frame clones alone and lacks a portion of them. This sample has about 46,000 clones, with approximately 90% found just once. The sequencing used CD8+ T cells from peripheral blood mononuclear cells, collected in the second trimester of pregnancy. The TCR originated in a female donor with multiple sclerosis, enrolled in a pregnancy study. The chain links TRBV11-1 to TRBJ2-2, with 10 bases fitting TRBD2. CDR3 bases: TGTGCCAGCAGCTTAGGCTACAGCGGGGGGGCCGGGGAGCTGTTTTTT. Protein sequence: CASSLGYSGGAGELFF.